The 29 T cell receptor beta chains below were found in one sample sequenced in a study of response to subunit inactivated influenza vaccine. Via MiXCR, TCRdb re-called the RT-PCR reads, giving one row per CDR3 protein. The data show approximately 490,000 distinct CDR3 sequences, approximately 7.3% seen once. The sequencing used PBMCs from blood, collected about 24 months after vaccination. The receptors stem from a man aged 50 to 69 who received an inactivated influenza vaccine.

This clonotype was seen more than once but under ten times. The CDR3 loop is CASSKTSGSLSSTDTQYF. The CDR3 DNA reads as TGCGCCAGCAGCAAGACTAGCGGGAGTCTTTCTAGCACAGATACGCAGTATTTT. The rearrangement joins TRBV4-1 to TRBJ2-3; 12 nucleotides agree with TRBD2. The CDR3 contains 18 residues. Germline CDR1 MGHRA, CDR2 YSYEKL. Trimming took 5 bases from V and 0 from J; bases not matched to a gene: 9.

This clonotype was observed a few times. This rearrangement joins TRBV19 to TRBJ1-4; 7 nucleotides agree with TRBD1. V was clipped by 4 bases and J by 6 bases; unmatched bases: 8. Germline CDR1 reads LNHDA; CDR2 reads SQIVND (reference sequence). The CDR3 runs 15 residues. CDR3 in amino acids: CASSSSPGQHEKLFF. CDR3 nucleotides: TGTGCCAGTAGTAGCTCACCGGGACAGCATGAAAAACTGTTTTTT.

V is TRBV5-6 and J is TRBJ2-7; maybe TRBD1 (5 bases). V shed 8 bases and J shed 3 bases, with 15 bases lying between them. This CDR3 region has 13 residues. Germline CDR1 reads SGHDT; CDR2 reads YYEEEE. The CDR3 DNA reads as TGTGCCAGTACCAGGGCCATTAACTACGAGCAGTACTTC. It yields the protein CASTRAINYEQYF.

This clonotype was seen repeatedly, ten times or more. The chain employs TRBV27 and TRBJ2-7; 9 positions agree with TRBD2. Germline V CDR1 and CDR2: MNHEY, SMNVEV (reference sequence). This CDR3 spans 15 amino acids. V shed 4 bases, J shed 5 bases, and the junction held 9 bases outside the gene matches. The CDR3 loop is CASSSAGGFIDEQYF. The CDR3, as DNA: TGTGCCAGCAGTTCAGCGGGGGGCTTTATTGACGAGCAGTACTTC.

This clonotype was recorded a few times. The CDR3 region has the DNA TGTGCCAGCAGCTCCGCGAGCACCATATATTTT. It yields the protein CASSSASTIYF. This chain connects TRBV12-3 or TRBV12-4 to TRBJ1-3; no clear D gene. The CDR3 totals 11 residues. Trimming shortened V by 6 bases and J by 9 bases, and 9 bases separated the two germline ends.

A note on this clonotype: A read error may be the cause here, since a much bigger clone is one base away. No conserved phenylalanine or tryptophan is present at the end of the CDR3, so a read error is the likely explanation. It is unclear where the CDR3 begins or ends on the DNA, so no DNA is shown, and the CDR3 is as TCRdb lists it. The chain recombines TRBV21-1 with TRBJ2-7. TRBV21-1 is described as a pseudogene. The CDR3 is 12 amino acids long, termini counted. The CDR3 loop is CASSDVLYEQYL.

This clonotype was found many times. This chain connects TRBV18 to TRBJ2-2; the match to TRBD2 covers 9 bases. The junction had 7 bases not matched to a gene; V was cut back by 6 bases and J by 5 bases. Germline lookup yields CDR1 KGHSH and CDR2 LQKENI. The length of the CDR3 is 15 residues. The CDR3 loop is CASSSGGRRTGELFF. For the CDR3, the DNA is TGTGCCAGCTCGAGCGGGGGGCGAAGGACCGGGGAGCTGTTTTTT.

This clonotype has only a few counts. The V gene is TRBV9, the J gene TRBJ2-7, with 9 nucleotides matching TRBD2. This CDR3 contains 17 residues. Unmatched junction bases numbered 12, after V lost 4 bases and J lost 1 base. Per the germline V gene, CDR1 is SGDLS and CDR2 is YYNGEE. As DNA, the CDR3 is TGTGCCAGCAGCCCCCACTATCCGCGGGGGGGATCCTACGAGCAGTACTTC. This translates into CASSPHYPRGGSYEQYF.

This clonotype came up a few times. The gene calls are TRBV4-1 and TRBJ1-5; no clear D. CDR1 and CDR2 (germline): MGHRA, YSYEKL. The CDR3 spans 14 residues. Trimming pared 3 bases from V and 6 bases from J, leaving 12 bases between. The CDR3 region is CASSHGEGGQPQHF. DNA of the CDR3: TGCGCCAGCAGCCATGGAGAGGGTGGTCAGCCCCAGCATTTT.

The CDR3 loop is CASSPRSGGIRNEQFF. In DNA, the CDR3 is TGTGCCAGCTCACCACGCTCGGGAGGGATCCGGAATGAGCAGTTCTTC. The chain combines TRBV18 with TRBJ2-1, with 8 bases lining up with TRBD2. The CDR3 covers 16 residues. CDR1 is KGHSH, CDR2 LQKENI, per germline. The V and J ends lost 1 base and 7 bases, in that order; junction bases with no gene match: 9.

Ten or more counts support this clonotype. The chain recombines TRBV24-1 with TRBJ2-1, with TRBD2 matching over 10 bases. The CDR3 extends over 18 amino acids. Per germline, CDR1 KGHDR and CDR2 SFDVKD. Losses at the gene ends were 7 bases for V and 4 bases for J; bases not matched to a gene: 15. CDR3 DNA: TGTGCCACCAGCCGGGACACAAGGACTAGCGGTCTGTACAATGAGCAGTTCTTC. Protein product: CATSRDTRTSGLYNEQFF.

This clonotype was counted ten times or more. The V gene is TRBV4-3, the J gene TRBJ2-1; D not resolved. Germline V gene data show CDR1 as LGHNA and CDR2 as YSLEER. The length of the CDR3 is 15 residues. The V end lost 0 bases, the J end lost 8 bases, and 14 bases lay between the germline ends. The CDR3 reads CASSQDGVARDEQFF. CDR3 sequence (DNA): TGCGCCAGCAGCCAAGATGGAGTAGCTAGGGATGAGCAGTTCTTC.

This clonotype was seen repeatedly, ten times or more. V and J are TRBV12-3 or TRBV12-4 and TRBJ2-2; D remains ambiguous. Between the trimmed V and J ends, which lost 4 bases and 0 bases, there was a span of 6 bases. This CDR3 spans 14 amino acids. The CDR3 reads CASSYGPNTGELFF. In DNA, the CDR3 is TGTGCCAGCAGTTACGGTCCGAACACCGGGGAGCTGTTTTTT.

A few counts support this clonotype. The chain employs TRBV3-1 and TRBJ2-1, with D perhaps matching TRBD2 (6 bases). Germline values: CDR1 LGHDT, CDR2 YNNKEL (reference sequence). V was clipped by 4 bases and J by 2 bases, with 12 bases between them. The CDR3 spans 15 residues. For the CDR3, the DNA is TGTGCCAGCAGCCCTCGGGACTCGGCCTACAATGAGCAGTTCTTC. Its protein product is CASSPRDSAYNEQFF.

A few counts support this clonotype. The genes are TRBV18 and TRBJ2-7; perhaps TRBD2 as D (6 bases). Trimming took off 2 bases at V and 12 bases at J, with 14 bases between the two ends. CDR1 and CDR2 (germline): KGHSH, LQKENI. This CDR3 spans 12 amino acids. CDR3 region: CASSPFREWLYF. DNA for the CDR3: TGTGCCAGCTCACCATTCCGGGAGTGGCTGTACTTC.

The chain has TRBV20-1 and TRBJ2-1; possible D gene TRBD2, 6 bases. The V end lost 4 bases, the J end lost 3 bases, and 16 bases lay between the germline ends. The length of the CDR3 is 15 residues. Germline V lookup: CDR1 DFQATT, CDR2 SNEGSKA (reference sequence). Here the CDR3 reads CSAKSSGERYNEQFF. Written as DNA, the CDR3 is TGCAGTGCTAAGAGTTCGGGGGAGCGCTACAATGAGCAGTTCTTC.

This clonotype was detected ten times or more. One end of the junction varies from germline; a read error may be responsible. The CDR3 DNA sequence: TGCAGTGCAAGAGGACTACAGAACACCGGGGAGCTGTTTTTT. Its translation is CSARGLQNTGELFF. V gene TRBV20-1 combines with J gene TRBJ2-2, with D maybe TRBD2 (6 bases). This CDR3 is 14 amino acids long. CDR1 is DFQATT, CDR2 SNEGSKA, per germline (reference sequence).

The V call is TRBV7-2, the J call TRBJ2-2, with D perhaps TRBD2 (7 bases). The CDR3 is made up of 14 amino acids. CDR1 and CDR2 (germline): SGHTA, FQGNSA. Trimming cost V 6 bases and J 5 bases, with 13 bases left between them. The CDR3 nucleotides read TGTGCCAGCAGGAGCAGGGGAGGGACCGGGGAGCTGTTTTTT. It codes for CASRSRGGTGELFF.

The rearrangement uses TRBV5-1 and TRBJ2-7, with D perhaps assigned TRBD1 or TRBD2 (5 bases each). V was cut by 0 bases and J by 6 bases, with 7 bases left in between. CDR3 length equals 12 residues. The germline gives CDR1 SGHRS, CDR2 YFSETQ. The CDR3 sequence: CASSLEGPEQYF. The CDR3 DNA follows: TGCGCCAGCAGCTTGGAGGGACCCGAGCAGTACTTC.

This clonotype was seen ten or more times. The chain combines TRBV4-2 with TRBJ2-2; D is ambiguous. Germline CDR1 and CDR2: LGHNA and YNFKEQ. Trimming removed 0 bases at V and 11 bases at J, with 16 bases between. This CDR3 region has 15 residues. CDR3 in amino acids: CASSQDALWRGELFF. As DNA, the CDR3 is TGTGCCAGCAGCCAAGATGCCCTATGGAGAGGCGAGCTGTTTTTT.

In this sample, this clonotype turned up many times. The CDR3 loop reads CSVEDLRLAGGSHDTQYF. In nucleotides, the CDR3 is TGCAGCGTTGAAGATCTACGACTAGCGGGAGGGAGCCATGATACGCAGTATTTT. This rearrangement joins TRBV29-1 to TRBJ2-3; 14 positions match TRBD2. The trim removed 0 bases at V and 6 bases at J, leaving 11 bases unmatched. CDR1 is SQVTM and CDR2 is ANQGSEA in the germline V gene. CDR3 size: 18 residues.

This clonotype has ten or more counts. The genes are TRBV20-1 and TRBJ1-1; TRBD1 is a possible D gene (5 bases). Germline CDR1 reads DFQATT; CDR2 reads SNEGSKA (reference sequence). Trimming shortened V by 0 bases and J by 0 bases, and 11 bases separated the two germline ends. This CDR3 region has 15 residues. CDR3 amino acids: CSARDLGGVNTEAFF. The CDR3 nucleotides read TGCAGTGCTAGAGATCTCGGGGGGGTGAACACTGAAGCTTTCTTT.

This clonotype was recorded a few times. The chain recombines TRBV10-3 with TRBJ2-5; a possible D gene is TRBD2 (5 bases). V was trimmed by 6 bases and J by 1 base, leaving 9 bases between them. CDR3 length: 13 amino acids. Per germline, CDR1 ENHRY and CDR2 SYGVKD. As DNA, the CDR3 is TGTGCCATCAGCAGCGGTTCCCAAGAGACCCAGTACTTC. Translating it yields CAISSGSQETQYF.

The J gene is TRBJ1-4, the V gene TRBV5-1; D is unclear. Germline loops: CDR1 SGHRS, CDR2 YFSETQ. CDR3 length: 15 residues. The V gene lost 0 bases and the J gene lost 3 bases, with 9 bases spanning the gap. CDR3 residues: CASSLAATSNEKLFF. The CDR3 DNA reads TGCGCCAGCAGCTTGGCCGCGACATCTAATGAAAAACTGTTTTTT.

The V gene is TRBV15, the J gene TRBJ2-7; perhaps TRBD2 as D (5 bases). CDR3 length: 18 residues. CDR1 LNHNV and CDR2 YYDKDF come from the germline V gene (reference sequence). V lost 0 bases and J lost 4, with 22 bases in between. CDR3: CATSRDKVRAGGVYEQYF. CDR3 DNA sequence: TGTGCCACCAGCAGAGATAAAGTCCGGGCGGGTGGGGTTTACGAGCAGTACTTC.

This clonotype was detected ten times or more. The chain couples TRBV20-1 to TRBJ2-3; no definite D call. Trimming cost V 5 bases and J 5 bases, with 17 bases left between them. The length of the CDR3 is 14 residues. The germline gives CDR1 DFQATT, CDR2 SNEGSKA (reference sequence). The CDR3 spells CSASQFLSGDTQYF. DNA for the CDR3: TGCAGTGCTTCCCAGTTCCTCTCGGGAGATACGCAGTATTTT.

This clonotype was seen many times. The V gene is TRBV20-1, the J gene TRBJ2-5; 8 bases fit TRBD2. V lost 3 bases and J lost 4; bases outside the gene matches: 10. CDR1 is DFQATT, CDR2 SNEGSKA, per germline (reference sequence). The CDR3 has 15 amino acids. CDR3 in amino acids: CSARTPGGRAETQYF. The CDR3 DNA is TGCAGTGCTAGGACTCCGGGGGGGCGGGCAGAGACCCAGTACTTC.

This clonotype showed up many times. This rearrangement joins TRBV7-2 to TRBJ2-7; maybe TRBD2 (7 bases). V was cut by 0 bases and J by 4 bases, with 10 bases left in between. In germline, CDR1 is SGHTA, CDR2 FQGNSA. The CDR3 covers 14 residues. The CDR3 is CASSLAGGTYEQYF. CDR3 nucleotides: TGTGCCAGCAGCTTAGCGGGAGGGACATACGAGCAGTACTTC.

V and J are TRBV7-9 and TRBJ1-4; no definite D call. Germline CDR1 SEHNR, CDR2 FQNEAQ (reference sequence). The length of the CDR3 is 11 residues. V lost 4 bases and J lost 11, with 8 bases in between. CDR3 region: CASSSVGKLFF. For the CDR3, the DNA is TGTGCCAGCAGCTCAGTCGGGAAACTGTTTTTT.